Detailed here is one T cell receptor (beta chain). Trimming removed 6 bases from V and 4 bases from J, with 9 bases in between. Germline V gene lookup returns CDR1 WSHSY and CDR2 SAAADI. The CDR3 contains 12 residues. This sample is drawn from a study of blood T cell repertoires in COVID-19. Study information: Specimens from acute and convalescent COVID-19 originated in the United States, Italy and Spain.

Per the original data handling: It was from reference gene primer amplification that nucleated cell counts were estimated. Data came from immunoSEQ multiplex PCR; TCRdb stores just in-frame clones and leaves some out. That table is the source of V, J and clone size, and D and trimming were worked out from the DNA. The data show 100,000 to 150,000 clones, with around nine tenths seen just once and approximately 2% held by the top ten. The source of this sequence is a man aged 45 to 65 with COVID-19, enrolled during active disease. The sample was peripheral blood. This chain links TRBV10-2 with TRBJ1-2; no reliable D call. CDR3 protein: CASSPGPYGYTF. The CDR3 DNA sequence: TGCGCCAGCAGCCCTGGCCCCTATGGCTACACCTTC.